The sequence of this T cell receptor beta chain was determined in a study of beta chain features in type 1 diabetes. Findings of the study overall: The similarity of naive, central memory and Treg TCRB repertoires appeared greater among patients than among healthy donors.

Purities over 98% were achieved in all sorted populations. Trimming stripped 0 bases from V and 6 bases from J, with 16 bases between. The germline V gene has CDR1 SGHRS and CDR2 YFSETQ. The length of the CDR3 is 15 residues. As every portion of the isolated RNA was reverse transcribed, the sequencing read expressed TCRB transcripts. The method was immunoSEQ multiplex PCR; TCRdb's version includes in-frame clones alone and lacks a portion of them. The table shows under 450,000 clones, with around 15% occurring only once. Concerning this clone: What it binds is not known.

This TCR derives from a woman younger than 30 in good health. This sequence joins TRBV5-1 and TRBJ2-7, with a possible D match to TRBD1 (7 bases). The sample consisted of naive CD4+ T cells from blood. CDR3 DNA sequence: TGCGCCAGCAGCTTGGATGGCGCCAGGGGGGTCGAGCAGTACTTC. This gives the protein CASSLDGARGVEQYF.